This T cell receptor (beta chain) was sequenced for a study of OX40 agonist ivuxolimab in advanced cancers. On the study more broadly: Checkpoint inhibitors had been given previously to 35% to 50% of patients.

The germline V and J ends were trimmed by 3 bases and 1 base, with 13 bases remaining between them. The CDR3 loop spans 15 amino acids. From germline, CDR1 is SGHRS and CDR2 YFSETQ. Study-wide results and caveats: Expanded clones tended on average to be more numerous among CD8+ T cells than CD4+.

The repertoire was sequenced with immunoSEQ multiplex PCR; TCRdb's copy has only in-frame clones and lacks some. The data show around 66,000 clones, 75% to 90% seen once. Comments on this clone: Its cognate antigen is unknown.

J is TRBJ2-5 and V is TRBV5-1; tentatively, D is TRBD2 (5 bases). Sequenced material: CD4+ or CD8+ T cells sorted from blood, taken in a trial of the OX40 agonist ivuxolimab. The sequence derives from an adult with an advanced solid tumor such as melanoma, head and neck, liver or kidney cancer. The CDR3 region has the DNA TGCGCCAGCAGCTCCGGGGTTATGAGCCAAGAGACCCAGTACTTC. Translated, it gives CASSSGVMSQETQYF.